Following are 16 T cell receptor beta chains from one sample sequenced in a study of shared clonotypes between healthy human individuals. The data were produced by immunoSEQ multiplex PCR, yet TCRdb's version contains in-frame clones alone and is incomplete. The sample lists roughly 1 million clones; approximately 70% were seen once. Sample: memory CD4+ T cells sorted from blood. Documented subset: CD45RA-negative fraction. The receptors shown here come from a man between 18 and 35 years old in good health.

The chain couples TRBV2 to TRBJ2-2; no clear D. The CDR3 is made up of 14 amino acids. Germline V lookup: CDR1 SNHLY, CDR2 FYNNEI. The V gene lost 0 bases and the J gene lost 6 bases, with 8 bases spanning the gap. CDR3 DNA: TGTGCCAGCAGTGAAGCCGGAGATTCCGGGGAGCTGTTTTTT. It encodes CASSEAGDSGELFF. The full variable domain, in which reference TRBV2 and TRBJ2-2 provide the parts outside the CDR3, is EPEVTQTPSHQVTQMGQEVILRCVPISNHLYFYWYRQILGQKVEFLVSFYNNEISEKSEIFDDQFSVERPDGSNFTLKIRSTKLEDSAMYFCASSEAGDSGELFFGEGSRLTVL.

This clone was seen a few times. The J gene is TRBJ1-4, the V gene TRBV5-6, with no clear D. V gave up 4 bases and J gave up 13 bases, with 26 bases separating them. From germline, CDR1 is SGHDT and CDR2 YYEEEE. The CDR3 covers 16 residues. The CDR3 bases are TGTGCCAGCAGCCGCAAGAGTGCGGCGGGCGGGAGAAGACTGTTTTTT. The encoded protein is CASSRKSAAGGRRLFF.

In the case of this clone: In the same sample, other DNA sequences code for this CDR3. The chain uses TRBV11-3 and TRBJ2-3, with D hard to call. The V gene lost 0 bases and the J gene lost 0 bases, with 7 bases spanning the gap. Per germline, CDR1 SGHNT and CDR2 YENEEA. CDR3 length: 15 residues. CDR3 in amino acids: CASSLEGSSTDTQYF. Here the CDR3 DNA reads TGTGCCAGCAGCTTAGAGGGGTCTAGCACAGATACGCAGTATTTT. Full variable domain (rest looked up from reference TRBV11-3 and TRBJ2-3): EAGVVQSPRYKIIEKKQPVAFWCNPISGHNTLYWYLQNLGQGPELLIRYENEEAVDDSQLPKDRFSAERLKGVDSTLKIQPAELGDSAVYLCASSLEGSSTDTQYFGPGTRLTVL.

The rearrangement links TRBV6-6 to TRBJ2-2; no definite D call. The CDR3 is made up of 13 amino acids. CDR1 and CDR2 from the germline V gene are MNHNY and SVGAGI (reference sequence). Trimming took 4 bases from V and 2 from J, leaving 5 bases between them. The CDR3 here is CASSSRNTGELFF. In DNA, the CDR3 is TGTGCCAGCAGTTCCAGAAACACCGGGGAGCTGTTTTTT.

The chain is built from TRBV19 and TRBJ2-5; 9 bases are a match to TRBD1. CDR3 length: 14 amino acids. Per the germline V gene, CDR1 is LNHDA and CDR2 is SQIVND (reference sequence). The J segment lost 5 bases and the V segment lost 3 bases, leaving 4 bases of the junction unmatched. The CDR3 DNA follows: TGTGCCAGTAGTATTGTCGGACAGGGGGAGACCCAGTACTTC. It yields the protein CASSIVGQGETQYF.

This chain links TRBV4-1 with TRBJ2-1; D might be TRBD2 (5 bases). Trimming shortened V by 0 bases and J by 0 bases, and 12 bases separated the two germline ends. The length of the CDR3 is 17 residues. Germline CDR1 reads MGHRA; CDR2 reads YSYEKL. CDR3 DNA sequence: TGCGCCAGCAGCCAAGATCTAGCCGGGCGCTCCTACAATGAGCAGTTCTTC. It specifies CASSQDLAGRSYNEQFF.

The CDR3 spells CASSRTDLKETQYF. In nucleotides, the CDR3 is TGTGCCAGCTCACGGACAGATCTGAAAGAGACCCAGTACTTC. The V and J genes are TRBV18 and TRBJ2-5, with D possibly TRBD1 on 6 matching bases. This CDR3 is 14 amino acids long. Per the germline V gene, CDR1 is KGHSH and CDR2 is LQKENI. The germline V and J ends were trimmed by 4 bases and 3 bases, with 12 bases remaining between them. The full variable domain, completed using reference TRBV18 and TRBJ2-5, is NAGVMQNPRHLVRRRGQEARLRCSPMKGHSHVYWYRQLPEEGLKFMVYLQKENIIDESGMPKERFSAEFPKEGPSILRIQQVVRGDSAAYFCASSRTDLKETQYFGPGTRLLVL.

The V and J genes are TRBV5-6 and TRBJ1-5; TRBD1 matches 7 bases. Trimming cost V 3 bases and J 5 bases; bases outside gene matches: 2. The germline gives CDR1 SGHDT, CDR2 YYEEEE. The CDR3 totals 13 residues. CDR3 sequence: CASSSGGDQPQHF. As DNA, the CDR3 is TGTGCCAGCAGCTCAGGGGGAGATCAGCCCCAGCATTTT.

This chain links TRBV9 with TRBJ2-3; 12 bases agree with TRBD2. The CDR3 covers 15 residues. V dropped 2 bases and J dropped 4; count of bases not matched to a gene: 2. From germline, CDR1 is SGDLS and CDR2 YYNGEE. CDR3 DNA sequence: TGTGCCAGCAGCGTCCTAGCGGGAGGGCCAGATACGCAGTATTTT. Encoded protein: CASSVLAGGPDTQYF.

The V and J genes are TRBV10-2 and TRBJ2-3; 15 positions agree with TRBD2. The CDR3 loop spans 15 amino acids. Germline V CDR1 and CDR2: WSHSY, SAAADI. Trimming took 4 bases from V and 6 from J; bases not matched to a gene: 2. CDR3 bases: TGCGCCAGCAGTGGTGGGACTAGCGGGGGGGATACGCAGTATTTT. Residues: CASSGGTSGGDTQYF.

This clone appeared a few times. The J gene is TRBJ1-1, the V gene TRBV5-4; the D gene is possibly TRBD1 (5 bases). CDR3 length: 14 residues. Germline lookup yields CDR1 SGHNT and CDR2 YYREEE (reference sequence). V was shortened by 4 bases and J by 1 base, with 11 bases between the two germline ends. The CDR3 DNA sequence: TGTGCCAGCAGCGTAGGGGAAAGGAACACTGAAGCTTTCTTT. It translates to CASSVGERNTEAFF. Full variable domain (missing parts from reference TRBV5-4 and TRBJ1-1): ETGVTQSPTHLIKTRGQQVTLRCSSQSGHNTVSWYQQALGQGPQFIFQYYREEENGRGNFPPRFSGLQFPNYSSELNVNALELDDSALYLCASSVGERNTEAFFGQGTRLTVV.

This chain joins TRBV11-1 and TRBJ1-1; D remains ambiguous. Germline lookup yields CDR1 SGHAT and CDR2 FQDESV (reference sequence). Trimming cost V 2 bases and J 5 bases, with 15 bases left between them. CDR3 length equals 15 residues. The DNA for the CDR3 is TGTGCCAGCAGCTTAAAGCAGCCTGGGAGGACTGAAGCTTTCTTT. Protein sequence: CASSLKQPGRTEAFF.

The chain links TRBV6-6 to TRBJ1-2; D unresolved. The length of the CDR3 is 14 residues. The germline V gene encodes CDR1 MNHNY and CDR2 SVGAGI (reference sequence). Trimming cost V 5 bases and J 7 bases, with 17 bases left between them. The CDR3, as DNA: TGTGCCAGCAGTCAGGACGGTAATCGGGGTGGCTACACCTTC. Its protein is CASSQDGNRGGYTF.

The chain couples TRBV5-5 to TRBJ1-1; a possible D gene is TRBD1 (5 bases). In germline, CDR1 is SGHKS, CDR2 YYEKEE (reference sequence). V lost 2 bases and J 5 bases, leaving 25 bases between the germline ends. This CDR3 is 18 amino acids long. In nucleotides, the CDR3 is TGTGCCAGCAGCTTCGGCCCCCGGTTGGAGGGGAAAGTTACTGAAGCTTTCTTT. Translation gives CASSFGPRLEGKVTEAFF. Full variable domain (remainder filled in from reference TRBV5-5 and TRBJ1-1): DAGVTQSPTHLIKTRGQQVTLRCSPISGHKSVSWYQQVLGQGPQFIFQYYEKEERGRGNFPDRFSARQFPNYSSELNVNALLLGDSALYLCASSFGPRLEGKVTEAFFGQGTRLTVV.

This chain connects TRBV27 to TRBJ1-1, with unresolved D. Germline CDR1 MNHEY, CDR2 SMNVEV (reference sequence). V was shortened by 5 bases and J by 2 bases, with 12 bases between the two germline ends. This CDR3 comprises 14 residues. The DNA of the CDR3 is TGTGCCAGCAGTCGCTTGGAAGGAAACACTGAAGCTTTCTTT. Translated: CASSRLEGNTEAFF.

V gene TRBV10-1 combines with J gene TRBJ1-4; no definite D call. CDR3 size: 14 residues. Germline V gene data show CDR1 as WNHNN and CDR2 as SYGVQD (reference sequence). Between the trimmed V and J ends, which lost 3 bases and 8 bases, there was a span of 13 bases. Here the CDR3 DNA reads TGCGCCAGCAGTGAACACAGATTTTGGGAAAAACTGTTTTTT. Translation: CASSEHRFWEKLFF.